Listed below are T cell receptor beta chains from one sample, sequenced in a study of blood T cell repertoires in COVID-19. TCRdb's table, derived via immunoSEQ multiplex PCR, lists solely in-frame clones and lacks some. The sample includes roughly 53,000 clones, 86% of them seen just once. The sample comprised peripheral blood. Receptors were obtained from a man older than 75 with acute or convalescent COVID-19. The CDR3 runs from the conserved cysteine through the conserved F or W. D genes are given only for firm matches. Only some rows state a clone size, as once, few, many or a class for expanded clones.

cdr3_nt: TGCGCCAGCAGCTCTACAGGGGGGCCAGATACGCAGTATTTT
cdr3_aa: CASSSTGGPDTQYF
d_call: TRBD1
j_call: TRBJ2-3
v_call: TRBV5-1
clone_size: NA

cdr3_nt: TGTGCCAGTAGTAGGACACAGGCGAACACTGAAGCTTTCTTT
cdr3_aa: CASSRTQANTEAFF
d_call: NA
j_call: TRBJ1-1
v_call: TRBV19
clone_size: NA

cdr3_nt: TGTGCCAGCAGTTACTCGAACAGGGAAGGAAACACCATATATTTT
cdr3_aa: CASSYSNREGNTIYF
d_call: NA
j_call: TRBJ1-3
v_call: TRBV6-6
clone_size: NA

cdr3_nt: TGTGCCAGCAGCTTAGTTGGGGGCTTCGGGGATACGCAGTATTTT
cdr3_aa: CASSLVGGFGDTQYF
d_call: NA
j_call: TRBJ2-3
v_call: TRBV7-8
clone_size: NA

cdr3_nt: TGTGCCAGCAGCGGGACAGCCTCTCTAGCCAAAAACATTCAGTACTTC
cdr3_aa: CASSGTASLAKNIQYF
d_call: NA
j_call: TRBJ2-4
v_call: TRBV9
clone_size: NA

cdr3_nt: TGTGCCAGCAACCCACGGCAGGGTAGGACAGATACGCAGTATTTT
cdr3_aa: CASNPRQGRTDTQYF
d_call: NA
j_call: TRBJ2-3
v_call: TRBV7-9
clone_size: NA

cdr3_nt: TGTGCCAGCAGCTTACGCAGGGACAGGGACCGAGAGACCCAGTACTTC
cdr3_aa: CASSLRRDRDRETQYF
d_call: TRBD1
j_call: TRBJ2-5
v_call: TRBV7-8
clone_size: NA

cdr3_nt: TGTGCTAGTGGTTTGTCAGGGACTGGAAACACCATATATTTT
cdr3_aa: CASGLSGTGNTIYF
d_call: NA
j_call: TRBJ1-3
v_call: TRBV12-5
clone_size: NA

cdr3_nt: TGTGCCAGCAGCCAAGGGACAGGGACCTCTGGAAACACCATATATTTT
cdr3_aa: CASSQGTGTSGNTIYF
d_call: TRBD1
j_call: TRBJ1-3
v_call: TRBV4-2
clone_size: few

cdr3_nt: TGTGCCAGCGAGGGGGACAGGCCCTACTATGGCTACACCTTC
cdr3_aa: CASEGDRPYYGYTF
d_call: TRBD1
j_call: TRBJ1-2
v_call: TRBV6-5
clone_size: NA

cdr3_nt: TGTGCCAGTAGTATAACTAGCGGGGGGGCCTACGAGCAGTACTTC
cdr3_aa: CASSITSGGAYEQYF
d_call: TRBD2
j_call: TRBJ2-7
v_call: TRBV19
clone_size: many

cdr3_nt: TGTGCTAGTGGTTTGGACGGCTACGAGCAGTACTTC
cdr3_aa: CASGLDGYEQYF
d_call: NA
j_call: TRBJ2-7
v_call: TRBV12-5
clone_size: NA

cdr3_nt: TGTGCCAGTACCCCCATGGGACAGGGGATTCATGGCTACACCTTC
cdr3_aa: CASTPMGQGIHGYTF
d_call: TRBD1
j_call: TRBJ1-2
v_call: TRBV19
clone_size: NA

cdr3_nt: TGTGCCAGCTCACCGCAGGATCTCACAGATACGCAGTATTTT
cdr3_aa: CASSPQDLTDTQYF
d_call: NA
j_call: TRBJ2-3
v_call: TRBV18
clone_size: NA

cdr3_nt: TGTGCCAGCAGCCTGAACCGGGGTAATGAAAAACTGTTTTTT
cdr3_aa: CASSLNRGNEKLFF
d_call: NA
j_call: TRBJ1-4
v_call: TRBV9
clone_size: NA

cdr3_nt: TGTGCCAGCAGCCAAGACGCGGGGGGGCCATGGAATGAGCAGTTCTTC
cdr3_aa: CASSQDAGGPWNEQFF
d_call: TRBD2
j_call: TRBJ2-1
v_call: TRBV3-1/TRBV3-2
clone_size: NA

cdr3_nt: TGTGCCAGCCGGGATAGCGGCGGGGGGGCTACAGATACGCAGTATTTT
cdr3_aa: CASRDSGGGATDTQYF
d_call: TRBD2
j_call: TRBJ2-3
v_call: TRBV6-6
clone_size: few

cdr3_nt: TGTGCCAGTAGTCGTCGACTCGGGGTTGGCTACACCTTC
cdr3_aa: CASSRRLGVGYTF
d_call: NA
j_call: TRBJ1-2
v_call: TRBV19
clone_size: few

cdr3_nt: TGTGCCAGCAGCGAGGACAGTTACCCGACTGAAGCTTTCTTT
cdr3_aa: CASSEDSYPTEAFF
d_call: NA
j_call: TRBJ1-1
v_call: TRBV9
clone_size: few

cdr3_nt: TGTGCCAGCAGCGAGACCTCAGGGGTCCGCGGGTACTTC
cdr3_aa: CASSETSGVRGYF
d_call: NA
j_call: TRBJ2-7
v_call: TRBV21-1
clone_size: NA

cdr3_nt: TGTGCCAGCACACAGGGGGCGGTTTCCTACGAGCAGTACTTC
cdr3_aa: CASTQGAVSYEQYF
d_call: TRBD1
j_call: TRBJ2-7
v_call: TRBV11-2
clone_size: few

cdr3_nt: TGTGCCAGCAGTCCGGAACAGGGGGCAACTAATGAAAAACTGTTTTTT
cdr3_aa: CASSPEQGATNEKLFF
d_call: TRBD1
j_call: TRBJ1-4
v_call: TRBV6-2/TRBV6-3
clone_size: NA

cdr3_nt: TGCGCCAGCAGTGAGTGGACAGGTGATAATTCACCCCTCCACTTT
cdr3_aa: CASSEWTGDNSPLHF
d_call: TRBD1
j_call: TRBJ1-6
v_call: TRBV10-2
clone_size: NA

cdr3_nt: TGTGCCAGCAGAGGGGGGGACTACGAGCAGTACTTC
cdr3_aa: CASRGGDYEQYF
d_call: NA
j_call: TRBJ2-7
v_call: TRBV6-5
clone_size: NA

cdr3_nt: TGTGCCAGCAGCTTGGGACAGGGCTATGGCTACACCTTC
cdr3_aa: CASSLGQGYGYTF
d_call: TRBD1
j_call: TRBJ1-2
v_call: TRBV7-9
clone_size: few

cdr3_nt: TGTGCCAGCAGGCCGGACAGGGGTAGCAATCAGCCCCAGCATTTT
cdr3_aa: CASRPDRGSNQPQHF
d_call: TRBD1
j_call: TRBJ1-5
v_call: TRBV2
clone_size: NA

cdr3_nt: TGTGCCAGCAGCTCAGGTACCCCTAACTATGGCTACACCTTC
cdr3_aa: CASSSGTPNYGYTF
d_call: NA
j_call: TRBJ1-2
v_call: TRBV5-4
clone_size: NA

cdr3_nt: TGTGCCAGCAGTGACTCGGGGACAGTTAGCACAGATACGCAGTATTTT
cdr3_aa: CASSDSGTVSTDTQYF
d_call: TRBD1
j_call: TRBJ2-3
v_call: TRBV6-4
clone_size: once

cdr3_nt: TGTGCCAGCAGCCCGGGGACAGGGCACGAGCAGTACTTC
cdr3_aa: CASSPGTGHEQYF
d_call: TRBD1
j_call: TRBJ2-7
v_call: TRBV11-2
clone_size: NA

cdr3_nt: TGTGCCAGCAGCCCAGACCTAGGCACCGGGACAGCCTATGGCTACACCTTC
cdr3_aa: CASSPDLGTGTAYGYTF
d_call: TRBD1
j_call: TRBJ1-2
v_call: TRBV7-9
clone_size: NA

cdr3_nt: TGTGCCAGCAGCTTTACTAGCGGGGGAGAGACCCAGTACTTC
cdr3_aa: CASSFTSGGETQYF
d_call: TRBD2
j_call: TRBJ2-5
v_call: TRBV7-2
clone_size: NA

cdr3_nt: TGCAGCGTTGTGCTGCCAGGCCAAGCTACGGGGGGCTACACCTTC
cdr3_aa: CSVVLPGQATGGYTF
d_call: NA
j_call: TRBJ1-2
v_call: TRBV29-1
clone_size: NA

cdr3_nt: TGCGCCAGCAGCCCCTCTTCGACAGGGATCCTCGAGCAGTACTTC
cdr3_aa: CASSPSSTGILEQYF
d_call: TRBD1
j_call: TRBJ2-7
v_call: TRBV4-1
clone_size: NA

cdr3_nt: TGTGCCAGCAGCGGTTTTCCGGGGGGGGAGGATACGCAGTATTTT
cdr3_aa: CASSGFPGGEDTQYF
d_call: TRBD2
j_call: TRBJ2-3
v_call: TRBV9
clone_size: once

cdr3_nt: TGCGCCAGCAGCCAAGGGGGGCTCGAGCAGTACTTC
cdr3_aa: CASSQGGLEQYF
d_call: NA
j_call: TRBJ2-7
v_call: TRBV4-1
clone_size: NA

cdr3_nt: TGTGCCAGCAGCATGGACAGATCCACCTACGAGCAGTACTTC
cdr3_aa: CASSMDRSTYEQYF
d_call: NA
j_call: TRBJ2-7
v_call: TRBV6-5
clone_size: NA

cdr3_nt: TGTGCCAGCAGTGCACTACACCAAGCAACTAATGAAAAACTGTTTTTT
cdr3_aa: CASSALHQATNEKLFF
d_call: NA
j_call: TRBJ1-4
v_call: TRBV6-1
clone_size: NA

cdr3_nt: TGTGCCAGCAGCTCGAAGACAGGGGTCCCCTTAGCTAACTATGGCTACACCTTC
cdr3_aa: CASSSKTGVPLANYGYTF
d_call: TRBD1
j_call: TRBJ1-2
v_call: TRBV5-4
clone_size: NA

cdr3_nt: TGCGCCAGCAGTTTGACAGGGACGCCCTACGAGCAGTACTTC
cdr3_aa: CASSLTGTPYEQYF
d_call: TRBD1
j_call: TRBJ2-7
v_call: TRBV5-1
clone_size: NA